A single sample is the source of the 3 T cell receptor beta chains below, sequenced in a study of T-cell reconstitution after alpha-beta-depleted transplantation in children. TCRbeta library construction was performed incorporating unique molecular identifiers. TCRdb reprocessed the PCR reads via MiXCR and lists one record per CDR3 protein. The sample records about 400,000 distinct CDR3 sequences, roughly 17% being singletons. Specimen: PBMCs, mostly from graft donor cells, collected 360 days after TCRalphabeta/CD19-depleted stem cell transplant. Receptors originate from a boy under two years old who had a stem cell transplant for Wiskott-Aldrich syndrome, so the T cells may come from the graft donor.

The J gene is TRBJ2-7, the V gene TRBV4-1, with a tentative D call TRBD2 (6 bases). V was cut by 1 base and J by 0 bases, with 22 bases left in between. CDR1 and CDR2 from the germline V gene are MGHRA and YSYEKL. The CDR3 runs 19 residues. CDR3 DNA sequence: TGCGCCAGCAGCCAAGGGGTATTAAAGGCAGGGAGGAACTCCTACGAGCAGTACTTC. This codes for CASSQGVLKAGRNSYEQYF.

The rearrangement joins TRBV7-6 to TRBJ2-2; the D gene could be TRBD1 or TRBD2 (6 bases each). Trimming took off 3 bases at V and 7 bases at J, with 24 bases between the two ends. CDR1 and CDR2 (germline): SGHVS, FNYEAQ. The CDR3 contains 18 residues. The CDR3 protein is CASSFEAAQGGIGGELFF. The CDR3 nucleotides read TGTGCCAGCAGCTTTGAGGCGGCACAGGGAGGAATTGGCGGGGAGCTGTTTTTT.

The chain has TRBV5-1 and TRBJ2-2; the D is unclear. Deletions cut 0 bases from V and 0 bases from J, with 9 bases between. The CDR3 extends over 16 amino acids. Germline CDR1 and CDR2: SGHRS and YFSETQ. For the CDR3, the DNA is TGCGCCAGCAGCTTGGGTCCACTTACGAACACCGGGGAGCTGTTTTTT. This encodes CASSLGPLTNTGELFF.